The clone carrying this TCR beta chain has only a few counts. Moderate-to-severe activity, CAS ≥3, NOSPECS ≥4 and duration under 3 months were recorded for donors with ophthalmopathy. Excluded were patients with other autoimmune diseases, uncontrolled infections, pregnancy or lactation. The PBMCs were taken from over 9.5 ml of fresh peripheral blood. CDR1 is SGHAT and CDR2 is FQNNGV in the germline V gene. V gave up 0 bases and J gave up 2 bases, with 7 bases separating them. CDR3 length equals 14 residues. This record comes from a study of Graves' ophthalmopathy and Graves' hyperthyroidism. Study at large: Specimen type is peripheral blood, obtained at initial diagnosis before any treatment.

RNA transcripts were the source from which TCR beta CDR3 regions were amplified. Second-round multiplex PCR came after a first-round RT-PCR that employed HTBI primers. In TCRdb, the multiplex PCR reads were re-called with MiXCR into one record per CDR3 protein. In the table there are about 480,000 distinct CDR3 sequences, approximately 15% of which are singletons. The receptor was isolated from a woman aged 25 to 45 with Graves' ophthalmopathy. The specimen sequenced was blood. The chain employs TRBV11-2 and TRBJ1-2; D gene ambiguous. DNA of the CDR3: TGTGCCAGCAGCTTAGATTTGGGAAACTATGGCTACACCTTC. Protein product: CASSLDLGNYGYTF.